A selection of T cell receptor beta chains follows, all from one sample in a study of cytomegalovirus exposure and HLA in healthy donors. This table comes from immunoSEQ multiplex PCR, and its TCRdb copy is limited to in-frame clones, with some not included. The sample consists of 50,000 to 70,000 clones, about 69% of them appearing once. Input material: PBMCs. These receptors were taken from a man younger than 40 in good health and CMV-seropositive. CDR3s include the opening cysteine and the closing phenylalanine or tryptophan. A D gene is named only where the DNA matches it firmly. The size field is filled for only some rows; it gives once, few, many or a size class.

-	TRBV29-1	TRBJ2-7	10	-	CSAVRGEQYF	TGCAGCGCAGTCCGGGGGGAGCAGTACTTC
TRBD1	TRBV19	TRBJ1-2	14	-	CASSISGQGAGYTF	TGTGCCAGTAGTATCTCGGGACAGGGGGCTGGCTACACCTTC
TRBD2	TRBV7-9	TRBJ2-2	15	-	CASSFAGTSSGELFF	TGTGCCAGCAGCTTCGCCGGGACTAGCTCCGGGGAGCTGTTTTTT
TRBD1	TRBV7-2	TRBJ2-7	15	-	CASSLGSQGAYEQYF	TGTGCCAGCAGCTTAGGAAGCCAGGGGGCCTACGAGCAGTACTTC
TRBD2	TRBV29-1	TRBJ2-5	15	-	CSVEGWAGGGGSQYF	TGCAGCGTGGAAGGGTGGGCGGGGGGCGGCGGGTCCCAGTACTTC
TRBD1	TRBV9	TRBJ2-7	17	-	CASSRDRGRPGSYEQYF	TGTGCCAGCAGCCGGGACAGGGGACGTCCGGGCTCCTACGAGCAGTACTTC
TRBD1	TRBV11-2	TRBJ2-7	17	-	CASSLSGGTGGYYEQYF	TGTGCCAGCAGCTTATCTGGGGGGACAGGGGGTTACTACGAGCAGTACTTC
-	TRBV28	TRBJ2-2	14	-	CASTGSSNTGELFF	TGTGCCAGCACCGGGAGCTCGAACACCGGGGAGCTGTTTTTT
TRBD1	TRBV4-2	TRBJ2-1	15	-	CASSPLGQADNEQFF	TGTGCCAGCAGCCCCCTCGGACAGGCGGACAATGAGCAGTTCTTC
-	TRBV6-1	TRBJ2-5	17	once	CASSEVGGSGGPGAQYF	TGTGCCAGCAGTGAAGTTGGCGGATCGGGGGGTCCAGGGGCCCAGTACTTC
-	TRBV5-1	TRBJ2-5	14	-	CASSLDSQKETQYF	TGCGCCAGCAGCCTGGACAGCCAGAAAGAGACCCAGTACTTC
TRBD1	TRBV10-3	TRBJ2-6	17	-	CAISRDSTPSGANVLTF	TGTGCCATCAGCAGGGACAGCACCCCCTCTGGGGCCAACGTCCTGACTTTC
-	TRBV9	TRBJ1-1	13	-	CASSMSGGSEAFF	TGTGCCAGCAGCATGTCGGGGGGGAGTGAAGCTTTCTTT
TRBD1	TRBV27	TRBJ1-6	15	-	CASSFRGQRESPLHF	TGTGCCAGCAGTTTTAGGGGACAGAGGGAGTCACCCCTCCACTTT
-	TRBV5-8	TRBJ2-7	14	-	CASSNPTAPYEQYF	TGTGCCAGCAGCAACCCGACAGCACCCTACGAGCAGTACTTC
-	TRBV27	TRBJ2-5	14	-	CASSPSRLRWAQYF	TGTGCCAGCAGTCCTTCTAGGTTAAGGTGGGCCCAGTACTTC
-	TRBV7-3	TRBJ1-2	13	few	CASSLTPGDGYTF	TGTGCCAGCAGCTTAACCCCAGGTGATGGCTACACCTTC
-	TRBV7-9	TRBJ1-2	15	-	CASSLRALRFDGYTF	TGTGCCAGCAGTTTGAGGGCTCTTCGGTTTGATGGCTACACCTTC
TRBD1	TRBV28	TRBJ2-7	15	-	CASSLLGQGTYEQYF	TGTGCCAGCAGTTTGCTGGGACAGGGGACGTACGAGCAGTACTTC
TRBD1	TRBV18	TRBJ2-7	15	-	CASSPKQGAFHEQYF	TGTGCCAGCTCACCAAAACAGGGGGCATTCCACGAGCAGTACTTC
-	TRBV19	TRBJ1-2	13	-	CASSILANYGYTF	TGTGCCAGTAGTATCCTGGCCAACTATGGCTACACCTTC
-	TRBV10-1	TRBJ1-1	13	few	CASMPSWNTEAFF	TGCGCCAGCATGCCGAGTTGGAACACTGAAGCTTTCTTT
TRBD1	TRBV6-5	TRBJ1-1	14	-	CASSYLSGGGEAFF	TGTGCCAGCAGTTACTTGTCAGGGGGAGGCGAAGCTTTCTTT
-	TRBV30	TRBJ2-7	12	-	CAWRSDHYEQYF	TGTGCCTGGAGGTCGGATCACTACGAGCAGTACTTC
TRBD1	TRBV11-1	TRBJ2-5	14	-	CASSLGQGSETQYF	TGTGCCAGCAGCTTAGGACAGGGGTCAGAGACCCAGTACTTC
-	TRBV5-4	TRBJ1-3	16	-	CASSYSFVGSGNTIYF	TGTGCCAGCAGCTACAGCTTCGTAGGCTCTGGAAACACCATATATTTT
-	TRBV6-1	TRBJ1-2	15	few	CASSDPNRISYGYTF	TGTGCCAGCAGTGATCCCAACAGGATATCCTATGGCTACACCTTC
TRBD1	TRBV5-1	TRBJ1-4	14	-	CASSSGQGYEKLFF	TGCGCCAGCAGCTCGGGACAGGGGTATGAAAAACTGTTTTTT
TRBD1	TRBV5-1	TRBJ1-1	14	-	CASSPRQGQAEAFF	TGCGCCAGCAGCCCTCGACAGGGTCAGGCTGAAGCTTTCTTT
TRBD2	TRBV5-6	TRBJ2-7	15	few	CASSIRAGVLYEQYF	TGTGCCAGCAGCATTCGAGCGGGGGTACTCTACGAGCAGTACTTC
TRBD2	TRBV5-4	TRBJ2-1	15	-	CASSFLAAGNNEQFF	TGTGCCAGCAGCTTTCTAGCGGCCGGCAACAATGAGCAGTTCTTC
TRBD1	TRBV4-1	TRBJ2-1	16	-	CASSLRGQGQVVPQFF	TGCGCCAGCAGCCTCCGTGGACAGGGGCAGGTTGTTCCTCAGTTCTTC
TRBD2	TRBV7-2	TRBJ2-1	15	-	CASSLALAGGNEQFF	TGTGCCAGCAGCTTAGCGCTAGCGGGGGGCAATGAGCAGTTCTTC
TRBD2	TRBV6-1	TRBJ2-4	15	-	CASSEVPGLGNIQYF	TGTGCCAGCAGTGAAGTTCCGGGACTAGGAAACATTCAGTACTTC